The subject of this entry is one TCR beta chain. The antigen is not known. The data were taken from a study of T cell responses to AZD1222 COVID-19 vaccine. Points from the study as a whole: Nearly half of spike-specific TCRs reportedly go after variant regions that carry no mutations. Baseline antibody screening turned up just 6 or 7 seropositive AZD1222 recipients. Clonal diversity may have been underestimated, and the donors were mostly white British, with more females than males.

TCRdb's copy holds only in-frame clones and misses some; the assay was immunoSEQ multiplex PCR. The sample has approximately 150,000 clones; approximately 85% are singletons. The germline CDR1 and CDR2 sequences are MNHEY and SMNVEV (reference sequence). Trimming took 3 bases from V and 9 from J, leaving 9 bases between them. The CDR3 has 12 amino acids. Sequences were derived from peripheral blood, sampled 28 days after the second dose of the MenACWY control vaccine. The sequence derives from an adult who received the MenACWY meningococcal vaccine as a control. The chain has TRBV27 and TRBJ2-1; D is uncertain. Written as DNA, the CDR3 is TGTGCCAGCAGTTTTTTGCTGGGTGAGCAGTTCTTC. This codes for CASSFLLGEQFF.